The source of this T cell receptor (beta chain) is a study of blood T cell repertoires in COVID-19. The overall study: Collection of acute and convalescent COVID-19 samples took place in the United States, Italy and Spain. T cells, B-cell-depleted T cells, or PBMCs provided the cDNA or gDNA that served as material.

The CDR3 is made up of 16 amino acids. From germline, CDR1 is LNHDA and CDR2 SQIVND (reference sequence). V lost 7 bases to trimming and J lost 4 bases, with 23 bases between them. In the original analysis: It was from reference gene primer amplification that nucleated cell counts were estimated. Generated by immunoSEQ multiplex PCR, the TCRdb table keeps only in-frame clones and is missing some. That table supplies the V and J calls and clone size; D and trimming were determined from the DNA. This sample has 50,000 to 55,000 clones; roughly 87% occur once, and the top ten carry roughly 15%. The clonotype comes from a human donor with active COVID-19. The donor label of this sample is uncertain. This rearrangement joins TRBV19 to TRBJ2-7; D perhaps matches TRBD1 (5 bases). The sample was peripheral blood. DNA for the CDR3: TGTGCCAGTAAGGTCGGTCATCTAGGGGTTGGGTACGAGCAGTACTTC. Translated, it gives CASKVGHLGVGYEQYF. Variable domain in full (rest from reference TRBV19 and TRBJ2-7): DGGITQSPKYLFRKEGQNVTLSCEQNLNHDAMYWYRQDPGQGLRLIYYSQIVNDFQKGDIAEGYSVSREKKESFPLTVTSAQKNPTAFYLCASKVGHLGVGYEQYFGPGTRLTVT.